This TCR beta chain was captured by sequencing in a study of identical twins. Whole-study findings and limits: The models systematically underestimated how much out-of-frame TCR alpha was shared in monozygotic twins. Cross-sectional statistics, not tracking of the same donors, supported the conclusions. Out-of-frame alpha sequences shared between twins exhibited an excess of low generation probability.

TCRdb reanalysed the 5' RACE reads using MiXCR and keeps one entry per CDR3 protein. The table records about 240,000 distinct CDR3 sequences, 10% to 13% of them present only once. V trimming: 3 bases; J trimming: 1 base; junction bases outside the gene matches: 6. The CDR3 is 16 amino acids. Germline V gene lookup returns CDR1 SEHNR and CDR2 FQNEAQ (reference sequence). In its sample, this clonotype was seen a few times. As yet, its antigen is unknown. The receptor's source is a man aged 50 to 59 in good health. This chain connects TRBV7-9 to TRBJ2-3; 8 bases align to TRBD2. Material for sequencing was memory T cells sorted from blood. CDR3 in amino acids: CASSFQRESGTDTQYF. The CDR3 nucleotides are TGTGCCAGCAGCTTCCAGCGGGAGTCCGGCACAGATACGCAGTATTTT. Variable domain in full (rest from reference TRBV7-9 and TRBJ2-3): DTGVSQNPRHKITKRGQNVTFRCDPISEHNRLYWYRQTLGQGPEFLTYFQNEAQLEKSRLLSDRFSAERPKGSFSTLEIQRTEQGDSAMYLCASSFQRESGTDTQYFGPGTRLTVL.